The rows below give T cell receptor beta chains drawn from one sample of a study of spatial heterogeneity in lung cancer. TCRdb re-called the 5' RACE reads through MiXCR, storing one row per CDR3 protein. The sample lists around 60,000 distinct CDR3 sequences, 7.5% to 8.5% occurring once. The sequenced sample was PBMCs, obtained at surgery. These receptors were collected from a female donor with early-stage non-small cell lung cancer. Each CDR3 is given with its conserved first and last residue. The D gene is left open where the match is weak. Clone size appears in some rows only: once, few, many, or a class for an expanded clone.

>TRBV6-2/TRBV6-3|many|TRBD2|TRBJ2-2
TGTGCCAGCAGTTTGACTAGCGGGAGCACCGGGGAGCTGTTTTTT
CASSLTSGSTGELFF
>TRBV12-3/TRBV12-4|-|-|TRBJ2-6
TGTGCCAGCAGTTTGGGCGGGGCCTCTGGGGCCAACGTCCTGACTTTC
CASSLGGASGANVLTF
>TRBV6-5|many|-|TRBJ1-6
TGTGCCAGCAGTTACTCCGCGAATTCACCCCTCCACTTT
CASSYSANSPLHF
>TRBV29-1|few|TRBD1|TRBJ1-1
TGCAGCGTTGAAACGACAGGGATGAACACTGAAGCTTTCTTT
CSVETTGMNTEAFF
>TRBV30|few|-|TRBJ1-5
TGTGCCTGGAGTGACCAGGCCTACAATCAGCCCCAGCATTTT
CAWSDQAYNQPQHF
>TRBV11-2|few|TRBD2|TRBJ2-7
TGTGCCAGCAGCTTAGATGGGGAGGGCCCCTACGAGCAGTACTTC
CASSLDGEGPYEQYF
>TRBV5-1|many|-|TRBJ2-7
TGCGCCAGCAGCTTGGCGTTGGGGCAGACCTCCTACGAGCAGTACTTC
CASSLALGQTSYEQYF
>TRBV6-5|many|-|TRBJ1-1
TGTGCCAGCAGTGACCCCCATAGGGCTCGAGTCGAAGCTTTCTTT
CASSDPHRARVEAFF
>TRBV12-3/TRBV12-4|few|TRBD2|TRBJ2-1
TGTGCCAGCAGTTTGACTAGCGGGAGTAAGGAGCAGTTCTTC
CASSLTSGSKEQFF
>TRBV6-5|few|-|TRBJ1-1
TGTGCCAGCAGTTACTCAGAGGGGTCCACTGAAGCTTTCTTT
CASSYSEGSTEAFF
>TRBV12-3/TRBV12-4|-|TRBD1|TRBJ1-5
TGTGCCAGCAGCCCCTCCCTGGACAGGGGGGACAATCAGCCCCAGCATTTT
CASSPSLDRGDNQPQHF
>TRBV2|few|-|TRBJ1-6
TGTGCCAGCAGTGAAGCGCTTATAACAGCGGGGTCACCCCTCCACTTT
CASSEALITAGSPLHF
>TRBV12-3/TRBV12-4|-|-|TRBJ2-1
TGTGCCAGCAGCCCCACCCGAGACAGGCGCAGAGCGGGGCAATCCTACAATGAGCAGTTCTTC
CASSPTRDRRRAGQSYNEQFF
>TRBV20-1|many|-|TRBJ1-6
TGCAGTGCTAGATTAGGGGGGGTCTATAATTCACCCCTCCACTTT
CSARLGGVYNSPLHF
>TRBV9|many|-|TRBJ2-1
TGTGCCAGCAGCGTACAGATACAGGGTGAGCAGTTCTTC
CASSVQIQGEQFF
>TRBV7-2|-|-|TRBJ2-2
TGTGCCCGGGGATGGGGGGCCACCGGGGAGCTGTTTTTT
CARGWGATGELFF
>TRBV9|many|-|TRBJ2-1
TGTGCCAGCAGCGTAAGTGCGGGGCTCCCTAATGAGCAGTTCTTC
CASSVSAGLPNEQFF
>TRBV5-6|few|-|TRBJ2-1
TGTGCCAGCAGCTCCGGGCCTGACAATGAGCAGTTCTTC
CASSSGPDNEQFF
>TRBV7-2|many|TRBD1|TRBJ1-6
TGTGCCAGCAGCATCAGACAGGGTAACAACTCACCCCTCCACTTT
CASSIRQGNNSPLHF
>TRBV6-1|-|TRBD2|TRBJ2-1
TGTGCCAGCAGTGAACGAAGCGGGAGGGCCGGTGAGCAGTTCTTC
CASSERSGRAGEQFF
>TRBV6-5|many|-|TRBJ1-4
TGTGCCAGCAGTTACAGAAGGGTGGCTAATGAAAAACTGTTTTTT
CASSYRRVANEKLFF
>TRBV29-1|many|TRBD1|TRBJ1-5
TGCAGCGTTGGTGAGACAGGGAGCAATCAGCCCCAGCATTTT
CSVGETGSNQPQHF
>TRBV12-3/TRBV12-4|few|TRBD2|TRBJ2-5
TGTGCCAGCAGCCCGGGGGGAGCATGGGAGACCCAGTACTTC
CASSPGGAWETQYF